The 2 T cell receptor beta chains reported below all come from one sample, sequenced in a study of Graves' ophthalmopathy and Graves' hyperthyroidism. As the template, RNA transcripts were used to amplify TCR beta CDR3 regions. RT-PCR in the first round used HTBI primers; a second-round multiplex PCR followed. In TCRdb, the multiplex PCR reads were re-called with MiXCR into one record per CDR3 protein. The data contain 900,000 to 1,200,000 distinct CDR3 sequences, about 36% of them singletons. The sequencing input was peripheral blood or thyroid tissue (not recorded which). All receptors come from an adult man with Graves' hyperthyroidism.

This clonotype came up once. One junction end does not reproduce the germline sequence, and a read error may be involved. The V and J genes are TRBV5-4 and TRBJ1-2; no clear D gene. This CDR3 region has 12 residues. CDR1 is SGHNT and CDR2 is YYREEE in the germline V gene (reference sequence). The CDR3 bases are TGTGCCAGCAGCTTGCAGTCCTATGGCTACGCCTTC. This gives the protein CASSLQSYGYAF.

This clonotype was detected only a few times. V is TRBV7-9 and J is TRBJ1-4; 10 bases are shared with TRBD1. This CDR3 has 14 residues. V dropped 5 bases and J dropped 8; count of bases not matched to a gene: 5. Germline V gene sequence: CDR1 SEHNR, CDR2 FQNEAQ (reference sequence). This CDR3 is CASSDGTGEEKLFF. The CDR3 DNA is TGTGCCAGCAGCGACGGGACAGGGGAGGAAAAACTGTTTTTT.